Sequencing of this T cell receptor (beta chain) was carried out in a study of blood T cell repertoires in COVID-19. Here immunoSEQ multiplex PCR was the method, and the copy in TCRdb shows in-frame clones only, minus some. The sample has 110,000 or so clones, 85% seen once; the top ten hold about 12%. Germline CDR1 SGHTA, CDR2 FQGNSA. The CDR3 spans 15 residues. The ends lost 1 base at V and 6 bases at J; junction bases unmatched: 6. The chain recombines TRBV7-2 with TRBJ2-1; 7 bases match TRBD2. This clonotype was sampled from a human donor in a cohort sampled during active COVID-19. The material sequenced was peripheral blood. Here the CDR3 DNA reads TGTGCCAGCAGCTTAGGGACTAGACCCGTCAATGAGCAGTTCTTC. It codes for CASSLGTRPVNEQFF.